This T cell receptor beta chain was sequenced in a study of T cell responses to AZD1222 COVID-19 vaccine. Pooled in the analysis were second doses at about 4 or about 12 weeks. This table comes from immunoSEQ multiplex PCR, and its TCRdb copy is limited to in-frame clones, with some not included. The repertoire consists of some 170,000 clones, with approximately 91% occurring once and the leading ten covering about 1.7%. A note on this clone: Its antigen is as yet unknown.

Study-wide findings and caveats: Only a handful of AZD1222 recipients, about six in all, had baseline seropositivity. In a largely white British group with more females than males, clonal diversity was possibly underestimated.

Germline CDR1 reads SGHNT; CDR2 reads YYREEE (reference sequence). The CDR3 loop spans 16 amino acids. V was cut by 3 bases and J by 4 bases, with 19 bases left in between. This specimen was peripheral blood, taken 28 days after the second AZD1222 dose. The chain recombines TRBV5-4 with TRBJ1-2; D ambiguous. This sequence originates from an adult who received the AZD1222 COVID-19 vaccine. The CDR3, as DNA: TGTGCCAGCAGCTACGCCGGGAATGTATTTGGCTATGGCTACACCTTC. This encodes CASSYAGNVFGYGYTF.